The present TCR beta chain was sequenced within a study of blood T cell repertoires in COVID-19. Study information: The study drew acute and convalescent COVID-19 samples from the United States, Italy and Spain. T cells, B-cell-depleted T cells, or PBMCs provided the cDNA or gDNA that served as material.

In this sample, this clone turned up a few times. Measured with immunoSEQ multiplex PCR; TCRdb has only the in-frame clones, and not every one. This sample has around 310,000 clones; 89% occur once, and the top ten carry roughly an eighth. This CDR3 contains 12 residues. Germline V gene data show CDR1 as SEHNR and CDR2 as FQNEAQ (reference sequence). The junction had 4 bases not matched to a gene; V was cut back by 6 bases and J by 8 bases. The V and J genes are TRBV7-9 and TRBJ2-1; TRBD2 matches at 7 bases. The source material was peripheral blood. The source is a woman aged 55-70 years with acute or convalescent COVID-19. CDR3 residues: CASRPLADEQFF. The CDR3 DNA follows: TGTGCCAGCAGACCCCTAGCGGATGAGCAGTTCTTC.